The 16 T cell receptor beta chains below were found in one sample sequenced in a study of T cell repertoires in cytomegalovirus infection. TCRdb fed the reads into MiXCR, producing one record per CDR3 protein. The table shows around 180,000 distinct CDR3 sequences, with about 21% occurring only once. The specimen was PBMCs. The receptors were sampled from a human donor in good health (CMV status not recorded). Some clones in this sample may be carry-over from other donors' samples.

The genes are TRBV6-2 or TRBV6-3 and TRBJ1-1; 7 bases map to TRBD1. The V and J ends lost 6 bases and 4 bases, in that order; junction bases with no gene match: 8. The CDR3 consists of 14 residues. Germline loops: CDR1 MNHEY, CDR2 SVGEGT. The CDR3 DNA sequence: TGTGCCAGCAGGATAGACAGGGTGATCACTGAAGCTTTCTTT. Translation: CASRIDRVITEAFF.

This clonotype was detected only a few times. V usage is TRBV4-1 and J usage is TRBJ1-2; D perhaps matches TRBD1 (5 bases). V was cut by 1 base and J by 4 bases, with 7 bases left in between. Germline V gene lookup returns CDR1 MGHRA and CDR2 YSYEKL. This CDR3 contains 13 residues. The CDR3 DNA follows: TGCGCCAGCAGCCAAGGGGACTCCTATGGCTACACCTTC. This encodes CASSQGDSYGYTF.

The CDR3 DNA sequence: TGTGCCAGCAGATGGTCGGCGGAGAACACCATATATTTT. As protein: CASRWSAENTIYF. The chain links TRBV6-2 or TRBV6-3 to TRBJ1-3; D gene ambiguous. CDR1 is MNHEY and CDR2 is SVGEGT in the germline V gene. CDR3 length: 13 residues. V lost 6 bases and J lost 7, with 13 bases in between.

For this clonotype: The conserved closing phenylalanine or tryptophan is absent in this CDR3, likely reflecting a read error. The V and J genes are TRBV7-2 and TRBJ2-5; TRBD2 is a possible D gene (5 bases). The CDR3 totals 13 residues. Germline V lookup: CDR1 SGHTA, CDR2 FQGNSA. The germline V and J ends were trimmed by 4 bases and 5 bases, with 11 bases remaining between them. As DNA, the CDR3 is TGTGCCAGCAGCTCACCGGGATTTGAGACCCAGTACCTC. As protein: CASSSPGFETQYL.

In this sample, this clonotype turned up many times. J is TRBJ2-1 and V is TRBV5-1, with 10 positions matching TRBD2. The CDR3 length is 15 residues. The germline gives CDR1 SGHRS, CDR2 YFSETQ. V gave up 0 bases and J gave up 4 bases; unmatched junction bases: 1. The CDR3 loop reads CASSLEGLAYNEQFF. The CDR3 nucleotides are TGCGCCAGCAGCTTGGAGGGACTAGCGTACAATGAGCAGTTCTTC.

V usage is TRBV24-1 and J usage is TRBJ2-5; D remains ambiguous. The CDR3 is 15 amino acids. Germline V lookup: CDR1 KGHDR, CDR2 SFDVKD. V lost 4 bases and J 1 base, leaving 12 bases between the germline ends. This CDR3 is CATSDRKNSQETQYF. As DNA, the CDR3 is TGTGCCACCAGTGACCGAAAAAACAGCCAAGAGACCCAGTACTTC.

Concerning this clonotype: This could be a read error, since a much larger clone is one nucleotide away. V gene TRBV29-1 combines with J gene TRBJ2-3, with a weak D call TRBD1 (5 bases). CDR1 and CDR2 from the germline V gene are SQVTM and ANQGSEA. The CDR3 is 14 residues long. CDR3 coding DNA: TGCAGCGTTGAAGAGTACGAGGCGACAGATATGCAGTATTTT. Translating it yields CSVEEYEATDMQYF.

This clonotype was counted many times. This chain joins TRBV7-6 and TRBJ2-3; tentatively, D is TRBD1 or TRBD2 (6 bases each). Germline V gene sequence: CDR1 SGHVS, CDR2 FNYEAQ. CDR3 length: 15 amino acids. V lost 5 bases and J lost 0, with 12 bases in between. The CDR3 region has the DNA TGTGCCAGCAGCCAAGACGGGGGCAGCACAGATACGCAGTATTTT. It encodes CASSQDGGSTDTQYF. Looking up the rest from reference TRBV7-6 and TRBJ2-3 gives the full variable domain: GAGVSQSPRYKVTKRGQDVALRCDPISGHVSLYWYRQALGQGPEFLTYFNYEAQQDKSGLPNDRFSAERPEGSISTLTIQRTEQRDSAMYRCASSQDGGSTDTQYFGPGTRLTVL.

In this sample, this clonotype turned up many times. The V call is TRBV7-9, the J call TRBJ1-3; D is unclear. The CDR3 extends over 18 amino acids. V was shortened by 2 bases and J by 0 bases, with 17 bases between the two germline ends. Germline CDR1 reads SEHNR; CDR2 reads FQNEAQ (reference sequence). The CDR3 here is CASSLTSAGLHSGNTIYF. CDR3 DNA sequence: TGTGCCAGCAGCTTAACATCGGCCGGTCTTCACTCTGGAAACACCATATATTTT.

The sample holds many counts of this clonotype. The CDR3 sequence: CASSRGTGGRSEQFF. The CDR3 coding sequence is TGTGCCAGCAGTCGCGGGACAGGGGGCCGGAGTGAGCAGTTCTTC. The V and J genes are TRBV2 and TRBJ2-1, with 12 bases that match TRBD1. The CDR3 sequence is 15 residues long. The germline gives CDR1 SNHLY, CDR2 FYNNEI. The V segment lost 5 bases and the J segment 9 bases; nucleotides outside the gene matches: 8.

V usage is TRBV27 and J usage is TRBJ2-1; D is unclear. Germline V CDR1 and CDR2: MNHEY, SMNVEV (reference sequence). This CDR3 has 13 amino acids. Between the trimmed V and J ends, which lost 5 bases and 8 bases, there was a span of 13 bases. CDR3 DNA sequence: TGTGCCAGCAGTCCCGTCGACCTCGATGAGCAGTTCTTC. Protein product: CASSPVDLDEQFF.

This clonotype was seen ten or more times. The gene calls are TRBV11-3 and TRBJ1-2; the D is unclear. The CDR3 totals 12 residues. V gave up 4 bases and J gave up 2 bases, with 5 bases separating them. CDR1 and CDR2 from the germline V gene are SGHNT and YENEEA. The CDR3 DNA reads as TGTGCCAGCAGCTCGGACAACTATGGCTACACCTTC. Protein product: CASSSDNYGYTF.

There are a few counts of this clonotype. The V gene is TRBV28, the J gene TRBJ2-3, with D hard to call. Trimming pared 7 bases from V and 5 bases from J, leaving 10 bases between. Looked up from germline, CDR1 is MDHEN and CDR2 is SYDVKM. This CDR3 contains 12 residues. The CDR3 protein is CASNKGVDTQYF. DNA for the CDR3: TGTGCCAGCAATAAGGGTGTAGATACGCAGTATTTT.

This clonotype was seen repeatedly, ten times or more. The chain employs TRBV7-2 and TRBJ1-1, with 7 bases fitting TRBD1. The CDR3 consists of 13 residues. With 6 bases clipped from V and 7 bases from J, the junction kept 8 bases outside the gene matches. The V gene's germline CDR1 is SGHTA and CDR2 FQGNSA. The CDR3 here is CASRRGDSFEAFF. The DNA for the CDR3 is TGTGCCAGCAGACGCGGGGACAGTTTTGAAGCTTTCTTT.

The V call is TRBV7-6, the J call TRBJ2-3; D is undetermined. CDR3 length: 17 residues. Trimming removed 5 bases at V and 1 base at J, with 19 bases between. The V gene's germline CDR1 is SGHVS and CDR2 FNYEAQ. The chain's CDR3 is CASSPLTAPVGTDTQYF. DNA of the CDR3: TGTGCCAGCAGCCCTTTAACAGCCCCCGTGGGCACAGATACGCAGTATTTT.

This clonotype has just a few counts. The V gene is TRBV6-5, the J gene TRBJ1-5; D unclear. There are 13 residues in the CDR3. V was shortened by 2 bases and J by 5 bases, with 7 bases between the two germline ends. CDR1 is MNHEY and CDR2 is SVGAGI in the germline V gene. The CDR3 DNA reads TGTGCCAGCAGTTACGGCAGTCATCAGCCCCAGCATTTT. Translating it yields CASSYGSHQPQHF.